The 13 T cell receptor beta chains below were found in one sample sequenced in a study of shared clonotypes between healthy human individuals. Libraries were prepared by immunoSEQ multiplex PCR; TCRdb keeps only in-frame clonotypes and omits some of them. The sample consists of about 870,000 clones, around 92% of them appearing once. Naive-designated CD8 cells lacked CD45RO, were positively enriched for CCR7, and omitted terminally differentiated effector memory CD45RA+ cells. Sequencing was done on a sample of naive CD8+ T cells sorted from blood. These receptors came from a man aged 25 to 40 in good health.

This chain uses TRBV14 with TRBJ1-1; D is ambiguous. From germline, CDR1 is SGHDN and CDR2 FVKESK. This CDR3 region has 10 residues. The germline V and J ends were trimmed by 6 bases and 11 bases, with 10 bases remaining between them. As DNA, the CDR3 is TGTGCCAGCAGACCACCCAAGGCTTTCTTT. Encoded protein: CASRPPKAFF.

This chain connects TRBV29-1 to TRBJ2-1; tentatively, D is TRBD2 (6 bases). Germline values: CDR1 SQVTM, CDR2 ANQGSEA. There are 13 residues in the CDR3. The ends were cut back, 5 bases at V and 5 bases at J, with 13 bases in the middle. The CDR3 DNA is TGCAGCGTTTGGGTTAGCGGAAACAATGAGCAGTTCTTC. It translates to CSVWVSGNNEQFF.

The genes are TRBV29-1 and TRBJ2-1, with TRBD2 identical over 8 bases. Per germline, CDR1 SQVTM and CDR2 ANQGSEA. The junction had 5 bases not matched to a gene; V was cut back by 1 base and J by 0 bases. The CDR3 contains 16 residues. The DNA for the CDR3 is TGCAGCGTTGAAGGGTACAGCGGGAGCTCCTACAATGAGCAGTTCTTC. This translates into CSVEGYSGSSYNEQFF.

The chain is built from TRBV10-3 and TRBJ2-6; D is perhaps TRBD1 or TRBD2 (5 bases each). V shed 8 bases and J shed 0 bases, with 11 bases lying between them. CDR1 and CDR2 from the germline V gene are ENHRY and SYGVKD. This CDR3 has 15 amino acids. CDR3 in DNA: TGTGCCATCGGGGACGGAGTCTCTGGGGCCAACGTCCTGACTTTC. Its protein is CAIGDGVSGANVLTF.

V gene TRBV5-1 combines with J gene TRBJ2-7, with D tentatively TRBD1 or TRBD2 (6 bases each). Trimming pared 4 bases from V and 0 bases from J, leaving 11 bases between. CDR3 length: 14 residues. Germline lookup yields CDR1 SGHRS and CDR2 YFSETQ. CDR3 sequence (DNA): TGCGCCAGCAGCCCGGGGGACAACTCCTACGAGCAGTACTTC. Its protein is CASSPGDNSYEQYF.

V gene TRBV7-8 combines with J gene TRBJ2-5; D is undetermined. Germline V gene lookup returns CDR1 SGHVS and CDR2 FQNEAQ. V lost 5 bases to trimming and J lost 1 base, with 11 bases between them. The CDR3 has 14 amino acids. The CDR3 sequence is CASSPQVLQETQYF. The DNA for the CDR3 is TGTGCCAGCAGCCCTCAAGTACTCCAAGAGACCCAGTACTTC.

The V call is TRBV11-2, the J call TRBJ1-2; D remains ambiguous. The CDR3 totals 13 residues. With 0 bases removed from V and 8 bases from J, the gap between germline ends came to 10 bases. CDR1 is SGHAT and CDR2 is FQNNGV in the germline V gene. Written as DNA, the CDR3 is TGTGCCAGCAGCTTAGAATGGGATCGGGGCTACACCTTC. Protein: CASSLEWDRGYTF.

In this sample, this clone turned up a few times. V and J are TRBV5-1 and TRBJ2-3; D not certain. The CDR3 covers 13 residues. V lost 4 bases and J 3 bases, leaving 9 bases between the germline ends. Per germline, CDR1 SGHRS and CDR2 YFSETQ. The CDR3 protein is CASSGDMTDTQYF. The CDR3, as DNA: TGCGCCAGCAGCGGAGACATGACAGATACGCAGTATTTT.

V gene TRBV19 combines with J gene TRBJ1-5; D ambiguous. The CDR3 sequence is 13 residues long. Germline CDR1 is LNHDA and CDR2 is SQIVND (reference sequence). Trimming took 7 bases from V and 7 from J, leaving 14 bases between them. The CDR3 region is CASNSGVLQPQHF. In DNA form, the CDR3 reads TGTGCCAGTAATTCGGGAGTCCTGCAGCCCCAGCATTTT.

V gene TRBV5-1 combines with J gene TRBJ2-5; 7 bases are shared with TRBD2. CDR3 length: 17 amino acids. The germline V gene has CDR1 SGHRS and CDR2 YFSETQ. V lost 0 bases and J lost 4; bases outside the gene matches: 12. The CDR3 nucleotides are TGCGCCAGCAGCTTGGTCAGGCTAGCGGAGCGGGGAGAGACCCAGTACTTC. This codes for CASSLVRLAERGETQYF. Drawing the rest from reference TRBV5-1 and TRBJ2-5, the complete variable domain is KAGVTQTPRYLIKTRGQQVTLSCSPISGHRSVSWYQQTPGQGLQFLFEYFSETQRNKGNFPGRFSGRQFSNSRSEMNVSTLELGDSALYLCASSLVRLAERGETQYFGPGTRLLVL.

Points on this clone: Other DNA variants within this sample encode the same CDR3. The chain is built from TRBV27 and TRBJ2-3, with unresolved D. The CDR3 sequence is 12 residues long. Germline CDR1 is MNHEY and CDR2 is SMNVEV (reference sequence). V was clipped by 1 base and J by 6 bases, with 5 bases between them. The chain's CDR3 is CASSLLEDTQYF. CDR3 nucleotides: TGTGCCAGCAGTTTATTAGAGGATACGCAGTATTTT.

CDR3 sequence: CASSYAGTSGSSYNEQFF. In nucleotides, the CDR3 is TGTGCCAGCAGCTACGCTGGGACTAGCGGGAGCTCCTACAATGAGCAGTTCTTC. The chain uses TRBV7-3 and TRBJ2-1; 14 bases are a match to TRBD2. V trimming: 4 bases; J trimming: 0 bases; junction bases outside the gene matches: 5. The CDR3 has 18 amino acids. CDR1 is SGHTA and CDR2 is FQGTGA in the germline V gene.

As for this clone: This specimen includes other DNA sequences encoding the same CDR3. The chain recombines TRBV19 with TRBJ2-7, with D possibly matching TRBD1 (6 bases). Germline CDR1 and CDR2: LNHDA and SQIVND (reference sequence). The CDR3 runs to 14 residues. Trimming removed 5 bases from V and 1 base from J, with 12 bases in between. The DNA for the CDR3 is TGTGCCAGTAGTCTCCGGGACATTTCCTACGAGCAGTACTTC. Its protein product is CASSLRDISYEQYF.